This T cell receptor beta chain was recovered during a study of T-cell reconstitution after alpha-beta-depleted transplantation in children. Germline CDR1 and CDR2: SGHTA and FQGTGA. Trimming cost V 6 bases and J 4 bases, with 14 bases left between them. This CDR3 comprises 14 residues. During its preparation, the TCRbeta library received unique molecular identifiers. From the PCR reads, TCRdb called clonotypes with MiXCR, one entry per CDR3 protein. The sample lists about 500,000 distinct CDR3 sequences, less than 35% occurring once. The chain is built from TRBV7-3 and TRBJ2-3, with D perhaps TRBD1 (5 bases). This clonotype originated in a human donor who donated a stem cell graft to a child with aplastic anemia. The starting material was PBMCs from the stem cell graft donor, obtained from the stem cell graft. The CDR3: CASSYRGVADTQYF. Here the CDR3 DNA reads TGTGCCAGCAGTTATAGGGGTGTTGCAGATACGCAGTATTTT.